This T cell receptor (beta chain) was identified in a study of blood T cell repertoires in COVID-19. Study details: The United States, Italy and Spain were the sources of the acute and convalescent COVID-19 samples. The cDNA or gDNA used as material had been derived from T cells, B-cell-depleted T cells, or PBMCs.

In the original processing: Estimated nucleated cell counts came from reference gene primer amplification. Here immunoSEQ multiplex PCR was the method, and the copy in TCRdb shows in-frame clones only, minus some. That table gives V, J and clone size, and the DNA gave D and trimming. The repertoire holds around 320,000 clones, with around 89% as singletons. Assignments of participants to cohorts depended upon their own reported clinical history. Per germline, CDR1 MNHEY and CDR2 SMNVEV (reference sequence). The CDR3 length is 14 residues. V dropped 6 bases and J dropped 6; count of bases not matched to a gene: 7.

Specimen: PBMCs or T cells enriched from blood (not recorded which). This chain uses TRBV27 with TRBJ2-7, with 11 bases matching TRBD1. The TCR originated in a woman between 18 and 29 years old with acute COVID-19. The CDR3 coding sequence is TGTGCCAGCAGGTACCGGGACAGGGGGTCCGAGCAGTACTTC. It yields the protein CASRYRDRGSEQYF.